This TCR beta chain was captured in a study of a mutant IDH1 vaccine in newly diagnosed glioma. In the study overall: Scheduled for weeks 1, 3, 5, 7, 11, 15, 19 and 23, eight vaccinations were given to patients. Treated individuals were roughly 62% male and roughly 40% female, averaging 40.4 years of age.

Study outcomes and limitations: The vaccine induced immune responses, and these occurred in roughly 93% of patients.

Some clones are missing from TCRdb's copy, which holds only in-frame ones; the method was immunoSEQ multiplex PCR. Among fewer than 40,000 clones listed, more than 75% were seen once. A remark on this clone: The antigen is unknown.

Germline assignment: CDR1 SGDLS and CDR2 YYNGEE. CDR3 length: 15 residues. Trimming took off 0 bases at V and 0 bases at J, with 7 bases between the two ends. The time point denotes: week 5, during vaccination. Mutant IDH1 20-mer peptide, at 300 ug, made up each vaccine dose, with topical imiquimod. Every donor had a new WHO grade 3 or 4 astrocytoma that was IDH1-mutant, with loss of nuclear ATRX. The sequencing here drew on PBMCs, taken from a glioma patient whose treatment included an IDH1 peptide vaccine. The gene calls are TRBV9 and TRBJ1-3, with D uncertain. This TCR was sampled from a man aged 35-49 years with glioma. CDR3 protein: CASSVGSGSGNTIYF. The CDR3 DNA follows: TGTGCCAGCAGCGTAGGATCAGGCTCTGGAAACACCATATATTTT.